The T cell receptor (beta chain) under discussion was sequenced for a study of PD-1 blockade in classical Hodgkin lymphoma. Whole-study findings and limits: The CD4+ diversity rise by C4D1 was clearest in complete responders. Healthy donors reportedly exceeded newly diagnosed patients in baseline TCR diversity. Complete responders matched newly diagnosed patients in baseline diversity. Initiation of nivolumab under 1 year after ASCT led to exclusion of patients.

Produced via immunoSEQ multiplex PCR; TCRdb's table is partial and in-frame only. The sample includes about 37,000 clones, 75% to 85% of them seen just once. To note about this clone: Its matching antigen is unknown.

After autologous stem cell transplantation all patients relapsed, and prior brentuximab vedotin exposure differed between cohorts. This TCR derives from a human donor with classical Hodgkin lymphoma. The source was peripheral blood mononuclear cells (PBMCs), collected at baseline.

CDR3 in DNA: TGTGCCAGCAGCTTCGACCTATTTATAGGGTTCACAGATACGCAGTATTTT. It specifies CASSFDLFIGFTDTQYF. This sequence joins TRBV7-2 and TRBJ2-3, with D unresolved. Germline V CDR1 and CDR2: SGHTA, FQGNSA. Between the trimmed V and J ends, which lost 3 bases and 2 bases, there was a span of 18 bases. The CDR3 contains 17 residues.